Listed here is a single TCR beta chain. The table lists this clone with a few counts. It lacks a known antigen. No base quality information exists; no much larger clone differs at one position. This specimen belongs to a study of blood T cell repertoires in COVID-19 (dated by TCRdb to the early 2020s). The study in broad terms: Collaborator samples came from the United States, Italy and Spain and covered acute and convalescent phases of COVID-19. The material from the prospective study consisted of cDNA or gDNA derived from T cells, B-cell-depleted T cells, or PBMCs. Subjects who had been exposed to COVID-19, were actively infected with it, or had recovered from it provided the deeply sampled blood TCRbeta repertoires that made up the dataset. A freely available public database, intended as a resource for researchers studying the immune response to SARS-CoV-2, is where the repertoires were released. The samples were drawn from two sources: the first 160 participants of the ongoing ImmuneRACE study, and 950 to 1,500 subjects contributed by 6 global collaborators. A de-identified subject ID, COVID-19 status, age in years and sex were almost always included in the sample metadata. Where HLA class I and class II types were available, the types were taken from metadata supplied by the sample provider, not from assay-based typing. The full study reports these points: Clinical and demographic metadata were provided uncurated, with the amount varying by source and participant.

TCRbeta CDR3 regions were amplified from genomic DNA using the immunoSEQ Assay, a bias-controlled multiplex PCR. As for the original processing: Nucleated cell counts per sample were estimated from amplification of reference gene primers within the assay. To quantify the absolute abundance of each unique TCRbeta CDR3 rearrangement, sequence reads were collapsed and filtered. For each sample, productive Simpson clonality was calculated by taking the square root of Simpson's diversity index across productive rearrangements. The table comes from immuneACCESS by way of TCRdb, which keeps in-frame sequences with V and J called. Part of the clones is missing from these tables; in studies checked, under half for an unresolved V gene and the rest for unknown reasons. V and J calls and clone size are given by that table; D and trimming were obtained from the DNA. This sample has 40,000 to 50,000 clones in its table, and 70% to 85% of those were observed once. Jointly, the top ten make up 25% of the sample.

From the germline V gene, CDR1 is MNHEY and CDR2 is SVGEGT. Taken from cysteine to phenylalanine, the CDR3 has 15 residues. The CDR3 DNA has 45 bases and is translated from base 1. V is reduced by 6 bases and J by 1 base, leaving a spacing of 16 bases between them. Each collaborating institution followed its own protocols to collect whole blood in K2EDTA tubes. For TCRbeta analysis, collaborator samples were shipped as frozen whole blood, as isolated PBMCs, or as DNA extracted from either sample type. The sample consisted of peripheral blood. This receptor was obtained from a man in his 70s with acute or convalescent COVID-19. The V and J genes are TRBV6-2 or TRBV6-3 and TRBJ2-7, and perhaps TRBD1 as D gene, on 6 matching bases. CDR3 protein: CASSPRGRSSYEQYF. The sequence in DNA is TGTGCCAGCAGCCCGAGGGGGAGAAGTTCCTACGAGCAGTACTTC.